This T cell receptor beta chain was sequenced during a study of CD8+ T cells in alopecia areata. Findings of the study overall: Researchers reported that TCR sharing among patients proved less clear than in mice, possibly HLA-linked.

Researchers gathered lesional scalp punch biopsies and peripheral blood from patients with alopecia areata. Extracted from the samples, RNA was reverse transcribed into cDNA to serve as the sequencing template. TCRdb's table, derived via immunoSEQ multiplex PCR, lists solely in-frame clones and lacks some. In the table there are about 82,000 clones, roughly 47% of which are singletons. Remarks on this clone: Antigen specificity is unknown.

Trimming cost V 3 bases and J 1 base, with 3 bases left between them. The length of the CDR3 is 12 residues. Germline lookup yields CDR1 KGHSH and CDR2 LQKENI. The sample was NKG2D-high CD8+ T cells sorted from blood. The J gene is TRBJ1-1, the V gene TRBV18; D is unclear. The source of this sequence is a human donor with alopecia areata. This CDR3 reads CASSPGNTEAFF. CDR3 bases: TGTGCCAGCTCACCTGGGAACACTGAAGCTTTCTTT.